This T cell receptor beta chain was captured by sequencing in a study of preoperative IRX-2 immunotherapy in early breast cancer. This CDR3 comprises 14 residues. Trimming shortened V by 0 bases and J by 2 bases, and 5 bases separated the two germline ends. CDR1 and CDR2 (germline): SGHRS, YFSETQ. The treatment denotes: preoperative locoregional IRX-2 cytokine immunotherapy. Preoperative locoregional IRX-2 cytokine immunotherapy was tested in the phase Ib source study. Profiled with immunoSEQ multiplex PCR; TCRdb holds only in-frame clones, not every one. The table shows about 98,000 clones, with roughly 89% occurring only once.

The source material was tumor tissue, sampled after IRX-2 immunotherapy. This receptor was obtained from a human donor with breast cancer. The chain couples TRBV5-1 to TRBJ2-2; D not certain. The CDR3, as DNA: TGCGCCAGCAGCTTGGGACCTAACACCGGGGAGCTGTTTTTT. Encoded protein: CASSLGPNTGELFF.